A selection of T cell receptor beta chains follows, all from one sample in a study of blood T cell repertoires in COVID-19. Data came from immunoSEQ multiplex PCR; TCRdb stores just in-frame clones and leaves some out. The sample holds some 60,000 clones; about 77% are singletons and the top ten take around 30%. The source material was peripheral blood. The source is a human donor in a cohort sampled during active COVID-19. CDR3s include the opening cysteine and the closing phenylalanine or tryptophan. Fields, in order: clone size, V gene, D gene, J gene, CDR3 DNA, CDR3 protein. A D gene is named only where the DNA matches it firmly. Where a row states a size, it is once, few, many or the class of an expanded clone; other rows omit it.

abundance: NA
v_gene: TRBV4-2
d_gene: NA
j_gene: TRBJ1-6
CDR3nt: TGTGCCAGCAGCCAAGAGGCTGGAGGGTTACGGTCACCCCTCCACTTT
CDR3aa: CASSQEAGGLRSPLHF

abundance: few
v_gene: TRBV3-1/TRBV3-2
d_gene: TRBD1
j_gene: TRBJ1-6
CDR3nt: TGTGCCAGCAGCCGAGGGACAGATAATTCACCCCTCCACTTT
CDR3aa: CASSRGTDNSPLHF

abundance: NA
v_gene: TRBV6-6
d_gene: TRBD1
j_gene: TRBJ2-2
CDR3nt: TGTGCCAGCAGTGACTCACAGGGGAGCGCCGGGGAGCTGTTTTTT
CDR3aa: CASSDSQGSAGELFF

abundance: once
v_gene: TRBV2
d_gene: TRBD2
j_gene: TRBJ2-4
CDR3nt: TGTGCCACCCTAGTGGAGGGCGGGGGCATTCAGTACTTC
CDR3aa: CATLVEGGGIQYF

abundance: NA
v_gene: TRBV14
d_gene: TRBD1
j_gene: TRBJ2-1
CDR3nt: TGTGCCAGCAGCCAATCAGGGGGCCGGACCCTGAATGAGCAGTTCTTC
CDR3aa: CASSQSGGRTLNEQFF

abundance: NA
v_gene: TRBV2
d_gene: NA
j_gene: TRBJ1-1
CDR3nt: TGTGCCAGCAGTGAGGGCAGGGTAATTGAAGCTTTCTTT
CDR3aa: CASSEGRVIEAFF

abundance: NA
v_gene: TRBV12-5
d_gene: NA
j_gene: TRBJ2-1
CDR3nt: TGTGCTAGTGGTTTGGTACTTACGGAGAGCTCCTACAATGAGCAGTTCTTC
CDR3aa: CASGLVLTESSYNEQFF

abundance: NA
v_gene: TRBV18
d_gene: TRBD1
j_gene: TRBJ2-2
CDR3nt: TGTGCCAGCTCCCCGCCGGGACAGCCGTCCGGGGAGCTGTTTTTT
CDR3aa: CASSPPGQPSGELFF

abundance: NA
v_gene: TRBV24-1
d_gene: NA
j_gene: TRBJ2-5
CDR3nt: TGTGCCACCAGTGATCGGGGACAAGAGACCCAGTACTTC
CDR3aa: CATSDRGQETQYF

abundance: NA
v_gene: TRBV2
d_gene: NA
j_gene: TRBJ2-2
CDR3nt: TGTGCCAGCAGTCGACTAACGAGTCGCACCGGGGAGCTGTTTTTT
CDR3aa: CASSRLTSRTGELFF

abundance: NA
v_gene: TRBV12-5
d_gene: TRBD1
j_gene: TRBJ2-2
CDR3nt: TGTGCTAGTGGTCACCGGGACAGGGGGACAATTGAGGGCACCGGGGAGCTGTTTTTT
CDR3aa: CASGHRDRGTIEGTGELFF

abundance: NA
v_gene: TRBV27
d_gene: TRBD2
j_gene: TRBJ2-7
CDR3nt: TGTGCCAGCAGTTTAGGTGGGGGACTAGCCTACGAGCAGTACTTC
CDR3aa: CASSLGGGLAYEQYF

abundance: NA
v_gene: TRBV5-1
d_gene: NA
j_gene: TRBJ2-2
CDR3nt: TGCGCCAGCAGCTTGGCCGTCGGGGACACCGGGGAGCTGTTTTTT
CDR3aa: CASSLAVGDTGELFF

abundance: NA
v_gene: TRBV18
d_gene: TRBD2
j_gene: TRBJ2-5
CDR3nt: TGTGCCAGCTCACCCCCGGGACTAGCGGCAGAGACCCAGTACTTC
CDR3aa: CASSPPGLAAETQYF

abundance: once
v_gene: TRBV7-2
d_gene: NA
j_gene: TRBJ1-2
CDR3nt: TGTGCCAGCAGCGCCTGGGACACCACTAACTATGGCTACACCTTC
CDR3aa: CASSAWDTTNYGYTF

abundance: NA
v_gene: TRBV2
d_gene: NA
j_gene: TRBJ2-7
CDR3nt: TGTGCCAGCAGTGTCCCAGCAGGAACCCTTCCGTTC
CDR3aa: CASSVPAGTLPF

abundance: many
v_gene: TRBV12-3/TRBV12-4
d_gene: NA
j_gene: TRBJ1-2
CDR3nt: TGTGCCAGCAGCTACAGGGAGCGGGGCTACACCTTC
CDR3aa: CASSYRERGYTF

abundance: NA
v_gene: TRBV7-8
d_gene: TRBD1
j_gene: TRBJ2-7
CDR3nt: TGTGCCACCAGCCAGTCCCCCGGGACAGCGAGCTACGAGCAGTACTTC
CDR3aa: CATSQSPGTASYEQYF

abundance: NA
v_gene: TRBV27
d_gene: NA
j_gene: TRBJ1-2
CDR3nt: TGTGCCAGCAGTTATACAGGACAGTTGGGTGGCTACACCTTC
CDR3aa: CASSYTGQLGGYTF

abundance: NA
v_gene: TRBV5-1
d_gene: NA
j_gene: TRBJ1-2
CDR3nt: TGCGCCAGCAGCGCGGACAATAGCTACACCTTC
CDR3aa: CASSADNSYTF

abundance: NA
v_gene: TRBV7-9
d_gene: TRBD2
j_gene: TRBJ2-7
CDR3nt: TGTGCCAGCAGCTTAGGGCTAGCGGGAAATTGGTACGAGCAGTACTTC
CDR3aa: CASSLGLAGNWYEQYF

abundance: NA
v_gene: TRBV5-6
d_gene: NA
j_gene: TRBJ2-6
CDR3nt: TGTGCCAGCACAATGACAAGTCGCGCTTATGGGGCCAACGTCCTGACTTTC
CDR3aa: CASTMTSRAYGANVLTF

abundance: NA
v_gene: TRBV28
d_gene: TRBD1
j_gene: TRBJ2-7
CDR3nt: TGTGCCAGCAGGTACAGGGGGCGCGGGGGCGAGCAGTACTTC
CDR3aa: CASRYRGRGGEQYF

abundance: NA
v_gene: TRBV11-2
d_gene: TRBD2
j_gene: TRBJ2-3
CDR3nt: TGTGCCAGCAGCTTAGACGGGACTAGCGGCTCCCTGGATACGCAGTATTTT
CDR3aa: CASSLDGTSGSLDTQYF

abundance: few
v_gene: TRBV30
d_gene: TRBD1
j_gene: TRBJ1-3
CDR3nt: TGTGCCTGGGATGACAGGGGATTTGGAAACACCATATATTTT
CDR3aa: CAWDDRGFGNTIYF

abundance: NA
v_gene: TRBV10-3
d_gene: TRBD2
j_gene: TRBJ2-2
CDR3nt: TGTGCCTCCAAGGAGGGACTAGCAGCCGGGGAGCTGTTTTTT
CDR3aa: CASKEGLAAGELFF

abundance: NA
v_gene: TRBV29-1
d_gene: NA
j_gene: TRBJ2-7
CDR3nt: TGCAGCGTTGGCGAAACAGGGTCGAGGGAGCAGTACTTC
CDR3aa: CSVGETGSREQYF

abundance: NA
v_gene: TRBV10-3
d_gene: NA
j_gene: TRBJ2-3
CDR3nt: TGTGCCATCAGTGTAACGAAGGCGGCAGATACGCAGTATTTT
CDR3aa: CAISVTKAADTQYF

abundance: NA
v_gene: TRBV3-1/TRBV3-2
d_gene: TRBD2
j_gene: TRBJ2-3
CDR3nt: TGTGCCAGCAGCTATGGGACTAGCGGAACAGATACGCAGTATTTT
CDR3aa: CASSYGTSGTDTQYF

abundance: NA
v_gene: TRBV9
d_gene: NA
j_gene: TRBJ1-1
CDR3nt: TGTGCCAGCAGCGTAGAGGTCCAGGGGACTGAAGCTTTCTTT
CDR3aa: CASSVEVQGTEAFF

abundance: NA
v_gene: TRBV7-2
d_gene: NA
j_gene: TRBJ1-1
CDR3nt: TGTGCCAGCAGCTTATATGGCCAGGGGTCTGAAGCTTTCTTT
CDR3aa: CASSLYGQGSEAFF

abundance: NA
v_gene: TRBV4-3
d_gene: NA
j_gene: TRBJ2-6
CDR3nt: TGCGCCAGCAGCCAAGATACCCCGGTCTCTGGGGCCAACGTCCTGACTTTC
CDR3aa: CASSQDTPVSGANVLTF

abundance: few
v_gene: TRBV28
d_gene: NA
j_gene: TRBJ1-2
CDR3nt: TGTGCCAGCAGTCCGGGGTCTAGGCCTGGCTACACCTTC
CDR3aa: CASSPGSRPGYTF

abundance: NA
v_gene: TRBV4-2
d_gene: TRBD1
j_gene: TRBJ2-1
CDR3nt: TGTGCCAGCAGCCAAGAGCACGGACAGGGGCCTACTGGCGAGCAGTTCTTC
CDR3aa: CASSQEHGQGPTGEQFF

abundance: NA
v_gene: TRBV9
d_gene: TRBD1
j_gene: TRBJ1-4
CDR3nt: TGTGCCAGCAGCGTAGGGGACAGGGGTAATGAAAAACTGTTTTTT
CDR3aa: CASSVGDRGNEKLFF

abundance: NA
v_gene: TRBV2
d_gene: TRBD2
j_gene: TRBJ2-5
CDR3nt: TGTGCCAGCAGTGAATGGGGACTAGCAGAAGAGACCCAGTACTTC
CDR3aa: CASSEWGLAEETQYF

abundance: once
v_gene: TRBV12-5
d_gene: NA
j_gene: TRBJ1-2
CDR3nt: TGTGCTAGTACCACAGGGAATAGCTATGGCTACACCTTC
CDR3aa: CASTTGNSYGYTF

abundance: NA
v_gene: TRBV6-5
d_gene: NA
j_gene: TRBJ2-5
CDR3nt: TGTGCCAGCAGGGCCCTAGGAGAGACCCAGTACTTC
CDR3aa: CASRALGETQYF

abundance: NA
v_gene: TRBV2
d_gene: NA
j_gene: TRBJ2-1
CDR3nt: TGTGCCAGCAGTGAAGCGGGGATCACTCCTCGGGGGCAGTTCTTC
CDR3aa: CASSEAGITPRGQFF

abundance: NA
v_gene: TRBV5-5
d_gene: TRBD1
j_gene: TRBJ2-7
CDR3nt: TGTGCCAGCAGCTTGGGGACAGGGGCTTTGGGATCCTACGAGCAGTACTTC
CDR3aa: CASSLGTGALGSYEQYF

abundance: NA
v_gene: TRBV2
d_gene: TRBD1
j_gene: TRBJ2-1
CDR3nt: TGTGCCAGCACCAGGGGGCGCGGTGTCAATGAGCAGTTCTTC
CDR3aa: CASTRGRGVNEQFF

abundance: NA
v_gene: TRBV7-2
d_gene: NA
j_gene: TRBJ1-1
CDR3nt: TGTGCCAGCAGGCCGACAATGAACACTGAAGCTTTCTTT
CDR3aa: CASRPTMNTEAFF

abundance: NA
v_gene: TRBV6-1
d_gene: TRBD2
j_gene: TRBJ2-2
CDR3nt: TGTGCCAGCAGTGGGGGACTAGCGGGAGGCACCGGGGAGCTGTTTTTT
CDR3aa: CASSGGLAGGTGELFF

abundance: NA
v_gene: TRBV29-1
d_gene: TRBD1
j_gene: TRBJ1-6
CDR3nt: TGCAGCGTAGCGACAGGGACAGATAATTCACCCCTCCACTTT
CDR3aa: CSVATGTDNSPLHF

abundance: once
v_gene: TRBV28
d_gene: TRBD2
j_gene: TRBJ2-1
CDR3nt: TGTGCCAGCAGTTCCCCTGGGGGGAGGGTAAAGGATGAGCAGTTCTTC
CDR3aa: CASSSPGGRVKDEQFF

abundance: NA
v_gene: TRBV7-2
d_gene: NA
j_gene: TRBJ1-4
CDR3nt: TGTGCCAGCAGCTTACGCAGGGTTACTAATGAAAAACTGTTTTTT
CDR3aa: CASSLRRVTNEKLFF

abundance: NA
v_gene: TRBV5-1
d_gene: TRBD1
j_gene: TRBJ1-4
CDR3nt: TGCGCCAGCAGCATCGGACAGGGCGGAGAAAAACTGTTTTTT
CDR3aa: CASSIGQGGEKLFF